This T cell receptor (beta chain) stems from a study of CD8 T cells in ankylosing spondylitis. By share, this clonotype counts as medium-sized. Its antigen is undetermined. CDR1 and CDR2 (germline): SGDLS, YYNGEE. The CDR3 sequence is 17 residues long. V lost 4 bases, J lost 0 bases, and 17 bases lay in between. The TCR beta libraries were generated through quantitative 5'-RACE incorporating molecular barcodes. TCRdb passed the 5' RACE reads through MiXCR, listing each CDR3 protein once. The sample carries about 25,000 distinct CDR3 sequences, less than 3% recorded once. General study findings and limits: Significantly higher representation of disease-linked clones was reported for matched ankylosing spondylitis synovial fluid. Earlier work had already found some motif variants in reactive arthritis synovial fluid and blood. In peripheral blood, disease-linked CD8+ clones occurred at relatively low frequencies.

The chain couples TRBV9 to TRBJ2-1; tentatively, D is TRBD2 (5 bases). The receptor comes from a female donor with ankylosing spondylitis or in good health (not recorded which). The sequencing input was blood, either unsorted or a sorted T cell fraction (not recorded which). The CDR3 region is CASSPTRAGSSYNEQFF. In DNA, the CDR3 is TGTGCCAGCAGCCCCACTCGGGCGGGTAGCTCCTACAATGAGCAGTTCTTC.